These T cell receptor beta chains were read from a single sample in a study of blood T cells in healthy people across ages. TCRdb re-derived calls from the 5' RACE reads in MiXCR, one entry per CDR3 protein. Of about 1.4 million distinct CDR3 sequences listed, approximately 59% are singletons. Specimen: blood. These receptors were collected from a man aged 18 to 29 in good health. Both conserved end residues are part of each CDR3. Each record gives: D gene, J gene, V gene, clone size, CDR3 protein, CDR3 DNA. D genes are given only for firm matches. Only some rows state a clone size, as once, few, many or a class for expanded clones.

>-|TRBJ1-2|TRBV6-5|-
CASSYRDTRYGYTF
TGTGCCAGCAGTTACCGGGATACGCGCTATGGCTACACCTTC
>TRBD1|TRBJ1-2|TRBV20-1|-
CSARDPGQANYGYTF
TGCAGTGCTAGAGACCCCGGACAGGCCAACTATGGCTACACCTTC
>-|TRBJ1-1|TRBV4-1|-
CASSQDWMNTEAFF
TGCGCCAGCAGCCAAGATTGGATGAACACTGAAGCTTTCTTT
>-|TRBJ1-2|TRBV11-2|-
CASSSRGREGYTF
TGTGCCAGCAGCAGCCGGGGGAGGGAAGGCTACACCTTC
>-|TRBJ2-5|TRBV2|-
CARSPRIQETQYF
TGTGCCAGGTCGCCAAGAATCCAAGAGACCCAGTACTTC
>TRBD1|TRBJ1-1|TRBV20-1|-
CSARTGDGTEAFF
TGCAGTGCGCGTACAGGGGACGGCACTGAAGCTTTCTTT
>TRBD1|TRBJ2-7|TRBV7-9|few
CASSHRDRNYEQYF
TGTGCCAGCAGCCACCGGGACAGAAACTACGAGCAGTACTTC
>TRBD2|TRBJ2-7|TRBV4-3|-
CAGSQELLAGAEQYF
TGCGCCGGCAGCCAAGAGTTGCTAGCGGGGGCCGAGCAGTACTTC
>TRBD1|TRBJ1-6|TRBV28|-
CASSLVDRADSPLHF
TGTGCCAGCAGTTTAGTGGACAGGGCCGATTCACCCCTCCACTTT
>-|TRBJ1-2|TRBV20-1|-
CSARTRVGGYTF
TGCAGTGCTAGAACCAGGGTGGGCGGCTACACCTTC
>-|TRBJ2-7|TRBV5-1|few
CASSPGTNSYEQYF
TGTGCCAGCAGCCCCGGGACAAACTCCTACGAGCAGTACTTC
>-|TRBJ2-1|TRBV6-4|-
CASSEGSGAYNEQFF
TGTGCCAGCAGTGAGGGTTCGGGGGCTTACAATGAGCAGTTCTTC
>-|TRBJ1-4|TRBV12-5|-
CASGLVGSGGPNEKLFF
TGTGCTAGTGGTTTGGTAGGGTCGGGGGGACCTAATGAAAAACTGTTTTTT
>-|TRBJ2-7|TRBV28|-
CASSGRDMTRNSHEQYF
TGTGCCAGCAGTGGCCGGGACATGACCAGAAACTCCCACGAGCAGTACTTC
>-|TRBJ1-4|TRBV18|-
CASSPLRGEGKLFF
TGTGCCAGCTCACCACTAAGGGGTGAGGGAAAACTGTTTTTT
>TRBD1|TRBJ1-6|TRBV6-5|-
CASSLDRESPLHF
TGTGCCAGCAGCCTAGACAGGGAGTCACCCCTCCACTTT
>TRBD2|TRBJ2-5|TRBV9|-
CASAPGGASQETQYF
TGTGCCAGCGCGCCCGGGGGGGCGAGTCAAGAGACCCAGTACTTC
>-|TRBJ1-2|TRBV20-1|-
CSARDLRVGTDYGYTF
TGCAGTGCTAGAGATCTCCGGGTCGGGACTGACTATGGCTACACCTTC
>TRBD2|TRBJ2-3|TRBV27|-
CASSLYTSVTDTQYF
TGTGCCAGCAGTTTATATACTAGCGTCACAGATACGCAGTATTTT
>TRBD1|TRBJ2-3|TRBV12-3/TRBV12-4|-
CASSKGATDTQYF
TGTGCCAGCAGTAAGGGGGCAACAGATACGCAGTATTTT
>-|TRBJ1-2|TRBV25-1|-
CASSQYGGGYTF
TGTGCCAGCAGTCAATACGGTGGTGGCTACACCTTC
>-|TRBJ2-7|TRBV6-6|-
CASSYFLNYEQYF
TGTGCCAGCAGTTACTTCTTGAACTACGAGCAGTACTTC
>-|TRBJ1-2|TRBV13|-
CASSQPGANYGYTF
TGTGCCAGCAGCCAACCTGGAGCTAACTATGGCTACACCTTC
>-|TRBJ2-5|TRBV10-3|-
CAISTLGHEEQYF
TGTGCCATCAGTACGTTAGGGCATGAGGAGCAGTACTTC
>-|TRBJ2-2|TRBV18|-
CASSTIGTYTGELFF
TGTGCCAGCTCAACTATTGGGACTTACACCGGGGAGCTGTTTTTT
>-|TRBJ2-7|TRBV28|few
CASEDGDSYEQYF
TGTGCCAGCGAGGACGGGGACTCCTACGAGCAGTACTTC
>-|TRBJ2-5|TRBV20-1|-
CSGLRRASGETQYF
TGCAGTGGACTTCGGAGGGCGTCTGGGGAGACCCAGTACTTC
>-|TRBJ2-3|TRBV6-2/TRBV6-3|-
CASSYSMYFEDRTSTDTQYF
TGTGCCAGCAGTTACTCGATGTACTTTGAGGACCGTACTAGCACAGATACGCAGTATTTT
>-|TRBJ1-1|TRBV5-1|-
CASSFGVPDIEAFF
TGCGCCAGCAGCTTCGGGGTACCAGATATTGAAGCTTTCTTT
>-|TRBJ1-5|TRBV20-1|-
CSARSSRNQPQHF
TGCAGTGCTAGGAGCAGCCGGAATCAGCCCCAGCATTTT
>-|TRBJ2-7|TRBV12-3/TRBV12-4|few
CASSFAFEQYF
TGTGCCAGCAGTTTCGCCTTCGAGCAGTACTTC
>TRBD2|TRBJ2-1|TRBV20-1|-
CSARSSGRVYNEQFF
TGCAGTGCTAGATCCAGCGGGAGAGTCTACAATGAGCAGTTCTTC
>-|TRBJ1-2|TRBV6-2/TRBV6-3|few
CATSRDVGGYTF
TGTGCCACCTCGAGGGATGTCGGTGGCTACACCTTC
>TRBD2|TRBJ2-5|TRBV6-5|-
CASSYPGLADEETQYF
TGTGCCAGCAGTTACCCCGGACTAGCGGATGAAGAGACCCAGTACTTC
>-|TRBJ2-1|TRBV13|-
CASSPGMRLIDEQFF
TGTGCCAGCTCCCCCGGTATGCGACTGATTGATGAGCAGTTCTTC
>-|TRBJ1-5|TRBV29-1|-
CSVADRNQPQHF
TGCAGCGTTGCCGATAGGAATCAGCCCCAGCATTTT
>TRBD1|TRBJ1-5|TRBV10-3|few
CAINNGTGDTWGNQPQHF
TGTGCCATCAATAACGGGACAGGGGATACCTGGGGCAATCAGCCCCAGCATTTT
>-|TRBJ1-1|TRBV20-1|few
CSARPWAMNTEAFF
TGCAGTGCTAGACCGTGGGCGATGAACACTGAAGCTTTCTTT
>-|TRBJ1-1|TRBV7-9|-
CASTSGATGAFF
TGTGCCAGCACCTCAGGAGCGACCGGAGCTTTCTTT
>-|TRBJ2-5|TRBV12-3/TRBV12-4|-
CASTNSQETQYF
TGTGCCAGCACAAACAGCCAAGAGACCCAGTACTTC
>-|TRBJ2-7|TRBV7-9|once
CASSSTRIGPGAWGHEQYF
TGTGCCAGCAGCTCCACGCGAATAGGACCCGGGGCTTGGGGACACGAGCAGTACTTC
>-|TRBJ1-2|TRBV29-1|-
CSVESPVDYGYTF
TGCAGCGTTGAGTCCCCTGTGGACTATGGCTACACCTTC
>-|TRBJ2-3|TRBV2|-
CASSVDRATQYF
TGTGCCAGCAGCGTGGACCGGGCCACGCAGTATTTT
>-|TRBJ2-7|TRBV7-9|few
CASSELEFEQYF
TGTGCCAGCAGCGAATTGGAGTTCGAGCAGTACTTC
>-|TRBJ1-2|TRBV6-2/TRBV6-3|-
CASKGSVSSGYTF
TGTGCCAGCAAGGGGTCGGTGAGCAGTGGCTACACCTTC